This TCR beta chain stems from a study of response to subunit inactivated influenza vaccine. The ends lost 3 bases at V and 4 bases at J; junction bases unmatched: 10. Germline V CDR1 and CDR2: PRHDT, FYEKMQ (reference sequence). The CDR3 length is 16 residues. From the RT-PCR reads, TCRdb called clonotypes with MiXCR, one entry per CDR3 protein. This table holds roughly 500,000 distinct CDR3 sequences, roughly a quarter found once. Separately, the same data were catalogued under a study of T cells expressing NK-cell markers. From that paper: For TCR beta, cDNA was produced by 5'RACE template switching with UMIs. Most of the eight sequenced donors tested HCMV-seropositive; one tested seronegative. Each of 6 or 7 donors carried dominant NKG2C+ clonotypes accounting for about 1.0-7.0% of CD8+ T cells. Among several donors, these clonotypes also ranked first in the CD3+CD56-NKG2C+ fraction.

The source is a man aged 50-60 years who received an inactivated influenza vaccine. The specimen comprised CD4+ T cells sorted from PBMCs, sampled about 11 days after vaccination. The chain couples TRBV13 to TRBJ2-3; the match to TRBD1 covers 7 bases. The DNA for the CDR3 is TGTGCCAGCAGCTTCCCCCGACAGGGCGGGTCAGATACGCAGTATTTT. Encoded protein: CASSFPRQGGSDTQYF.